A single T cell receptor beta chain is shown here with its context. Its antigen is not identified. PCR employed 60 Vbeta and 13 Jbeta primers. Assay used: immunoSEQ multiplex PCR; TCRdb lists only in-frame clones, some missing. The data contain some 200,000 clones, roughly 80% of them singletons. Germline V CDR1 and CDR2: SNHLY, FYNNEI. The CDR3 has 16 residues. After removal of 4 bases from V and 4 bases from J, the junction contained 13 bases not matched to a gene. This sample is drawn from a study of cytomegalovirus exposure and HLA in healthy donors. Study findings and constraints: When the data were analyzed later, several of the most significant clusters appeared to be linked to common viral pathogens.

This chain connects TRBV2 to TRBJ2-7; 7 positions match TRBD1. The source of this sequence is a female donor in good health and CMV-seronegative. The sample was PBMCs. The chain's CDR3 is CASSVGQGDGGYEQYF. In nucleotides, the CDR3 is TGTGCCAGCAGTGTAGGGCAGGGGGACGGAGGTTACGAGCAGTACTTC.